These 19 T cell receptor beta chains share one sample of origin, sequenced in a study of response to subunit inactivated influenza vaccine. TCRdb re-called the RT-PCR reads with MiXCR, one entry per CDR3 protein. The top ten clones hold 8.5% to 14% of a sample with about 610,000 distinct CDR3 sequences, around 13% of them seen once. The sample in question was PBMCs from blood, obtained 11 to 12 days after vaccination. The receptors come from a man aged 50 to 60 who received an inactivated influenza vaccine.

This clonotype was recorded a few times. The chain joins TRBV12-3 or TRBV12-4 to TRBJ2-5, with no clear D. The CDR3 runs 13 residues. Trimming shortened V by 1 base and J by 5 bases, and 8 bases separated the two germline ends. The CDR3 spells CASSLGSTETQYF. The CDR3 DNA is TGTGCCAGCAGTTTAGGTAGTACGGAGACCCAGTACTTC.

The CDR3 region is CASSLGSGGYHEQYF. The CDR3, as DNA: TGTGCCAGCAGTTTAGGAAGCGGGGGGTACCACGAGCAGTACTTC. The rearrangement links TRBV12-3 or TRBV12-4 to TRBJ2-7; TRBD2 matches 9 bases. V lost 1 base, J lost 5 bases, and 6 bases stayed unmatched. This CDR3 has 15 amino acids.

This clonotype turned up a few times. The chain joins TRBV7-2 to TRBJ2-1, with 8 positions matching TRBD2. Germline CDR1 SGHTA, CDR2 FQGNSA. The length of the CDR3 is 15 residues. V lost 6 bases to trimming and J lost 10 bases; unmatched junction nucleotides: 14. DNA for the CDR3: TGTGCCAGCAGTCTCGGGGGGGAGCCTAGGGGAGAGCAGTTCTTC. Protein: CASSLGGEPRGEQFF.

The sample holds a few counts of this clonotype. This chain uses TRBV7-2 with TRBJ1-5, with no clear D. Germline CDR1 and CDR2: SGHTA and FQGNSA. V lost 0 bases and J 7 bases, leaving 10 bases between the germline ends. The CDR3 is 14 amino acids. In nucleotides, the CDR3 is TGTGCCAGCAGCTTAGCTAGGGTAGCGCAGCCCCAGCATTTT. It translates to CASSLARVAQPQHF.

The chain is built from TRBV3-1 and TRBJ2-1; tentatively, D is TRBD1 (5 bases). Trimming cost V 5 bases and J 8 bases, with 19 bases left between them. Germline assignment: CDR1 LGHDT and CDR2 YNNKEL (reference sequence). The CDR3 runs 15 residues. Here the CDR3 reads CASSSQGSTGHEQFF. The CDR3 region has the DNA TGTGCCAGCAGCTCCCAGGGAAGTACCGGCCATGAGCAGTTCTTC.

This clonotype was seen at least ten times. V and J are TRBV9 and TRBJ2-3; possible D gene TRBD2, 6 bases. The germline CDR1 and CDR2 sequences are SGDLS and YYNGEE. The CDR3 totals 12 residues. V was shortened by 4 bases and J by 9 bases, with 12 bases between the two germline ends. The CDR3 reads CASSPTTRTQYF. CDR3 bases: TGTGCCAGCAGCCCGACGACTAGAACGCAGTATTTT.

The chain links TRBV20-1 to TRBJ2-3, with 7 bases matching TRBD2. V gave up 0 bases and J gave up 2 bases; unmatched junction bases: 5. Per the germline V gene, CDR1 is DFQATT and CDR2 is SNEGSKA (reference sequence). The CDR3 has 15 amino acids. CDR3 loop: CSARDISGITDTQYF. In nucleotides, the CDR3 is TGCAGTGCTAGAGATATAAGCGGGATCACAGATACGCAGTATTTT.

The J gene is TRBJ2-2, the V gene TRBV7-2, with no clear D. V was clipped by 6 bases and J by 6 bases, with 14 bases between them. CDR3 length: 14 residues. CDR1 is SGHTA, CDR2 FQGNSA, per germline. The CDR3 reads CASSPGRSSGELFF. CDR3 DNA sequence: TGTGCCAGCAGTCCGGGCAGATCTTCCGGGGAGCTGTTTTTT. Drawing the rest from reference TRBV7-2 and TRBJ2-2, the complete variable domain is GAGVSQSPSNKVTEKGKDVELRCDPISGHTALYWYRQSLGQGLEFLIYFQGNSAPDKSGLPSDRFSAERTGGSVSTLTIQRTQQEDSAVYLCASSPGRSSGELFFGEGSRLTVL.

The CDR3 nucleotides read TGTGCCAGCAGGGGCACAGGGGGCGGGCAGCCCCAGCATTTT. Protein: CASRGTGGGQPQHF. The chain couples TRBV12-3 or TRBV12-4 to TRBJ1-5; 9 bases fit TRBD1. The CDR3 has 14 residues. V gave up 6 bases and J gave up 7 bases; unmatched junction bases: 7.

V and J are TRBV4-1 and TRBJ2-6; a possible D gene is TRBD2 (5 bases). The CDR3 consists of 15 residues. Trimming stripped 3 bases from V and 4 bases from J, with 10 bases between. Germline values: CDR1 MGHRA, CDR2 YSYEKL. This CDR3 reads CASSQREMGANVLTF. In DNA, the CDR3 is TGCGCCAGCAGCCAGAGGGAAATGGGGGCCAACGTCCTGACTTTC.

This clonotype was picked up a small number of times. V gene TRBV28 combines with J gene TRBJ2-2; possibly TRBD2 for D (5 bases). The germline V gene has CDR1 MDHEN and CDR2 SYDVKM. Trimming took off 5 bases at V and 3 bases at J, with 16 bases between the two ends. The CDR3 length is 16 residues. The CDR3 here is CASSLGKTGDTGELFF. CDR3 DNA: TGTGCCAGCAGTCTCGGGAAGACTGGGGACACCGGGGAGCTGTTTTTT.

There are many counts of this clonotype. V usage is TRBV5-1 and J usage is TRBJ2-2; 8 nucleotides align to TRBD2. This CDR3 has 16 amino acids. Germline V CDR1 and CDR2: SGHRS, YFSETQ. The J segment lost 9 bases and the V segment lost 0 bases, leaving 10 bases of the junction unmatched. The CDR3 DNA sequence: TGCGCCAGCAGCTTGGAACCCGGGACTAGAGGCAGGGAGCTGTTTTTT. It is translated as CASSLEPGTRGRELFF.

The V call is TRBV5-1, the J call TRBJ2-1; D ambiguous. The CDR3 contains 14 residues. In germline, CDR1 is SGHRS, CDR2 YFSETQ. Trimming stripped 6 bases from V and 0 bases from J, with 10 bases between. CDR3 coding DNA: TGCGCCAGCAATCCGGGCAGCTCCTACAATGAGCAGTTCTTC. Residues: CASNPGSSYNEQFF.

Only a few counts were recorded for this clonotype. V and J are TRBV12-3 or TRBV12-4 and TRBJ2-7; the match to TRBD1 covers 8 bases. Trimming at V came to 6 bases and at J to 7 bases, leaving 14 bases not matched to a gene. The CDR3 covers 15 residues. The CDR3: CASSSPGTGDLEQYF. The CDR3 nucleotides are TGTGCCAGCAGCTCCCCCGGGACAGGAGACTTGGAGCAGTACTTC.

The chain combines TRBV10-3 with TRBJ2-3, with 10 bases matching TRBD1. Germline loops: CDR1 ENHRY, CDR2 SYGVKD. The CDR3 is 15 amino acids. Trimming removed 4 bases from V and 2 bases from J; junction bases left unmatched: 3. This chain's CDR3 is CAISGTGGVTDTQYF. CDR3 nucleotide sequence: TGTGCCATCAGTGGGACAGGGGGAGTCACAGATACGCAGTATTTT.

This clonotype was recorded a few times. This chain uses TRBV5-1 with TRBJ2-1, with 12 bases that match TRBD1. The trim removed 1 base at V and 8 bases at J, leaving 7 bases unmatched. From germline, CDR1 is SGHRS and CDR2 YFSETQ. This CDR3 is built from 16 residues. In DNA form, the CDR3 reads TGCGCCAGCAGCTTGCAAGGCGGGACAGGGGGCGATGAGCAGTTCTTC. Its protein is CASSLQGGTGGDEQFF.

J is TRBJ2-1 and V is TRBV20-1; 7 bases map to TRBD2. The V segment lost 0 bases and the J segment 4 bases; nucleotides outside the gene matches: 9. This CDR3 has 16 residues. Germline V gives CDR1 DFQATT, CDR2 SNEGSKA (reference sequence). The CDR3 DNA is TGCAGTGCTAGAGATGGGCGAGCGGGGAGGTACAATGAGCAGTTCTTC. Its translation is CSARDGRAGRYNEQFF.

The V call is TRBV18, the J call TRBJ1-4; D call uncertain. V shed 1 base and J shed 1 base, with 4 bases lying between them. Germline CDR1 is KGHSH and CDR2 is LQKENI. This CDR3 is built from 14 residues. The CDR3, as DNA: TGTGCCAGCTCACCACAGGAAACTAATGAAAAACTGTTTTTT. This gives the protein CASSPQETNEKLFF.

The chain employs TRBV11-2 and TRBJ2-7; D remains ambiguous. V lost 0 bases, J lost 0 bases, and 6 bases lay in between. The CDR3 contains 14 residues. Germline V gene lookup returns CDR1 SGHAT and CDR2 FQNNGV. CDR3 in amino acids: CASSLETVSYEQYF. In DNA, the CDR3 is TGTGCCAGCAGCTTAGAGACCGTCTCCTACGAGCAGTACTTC.